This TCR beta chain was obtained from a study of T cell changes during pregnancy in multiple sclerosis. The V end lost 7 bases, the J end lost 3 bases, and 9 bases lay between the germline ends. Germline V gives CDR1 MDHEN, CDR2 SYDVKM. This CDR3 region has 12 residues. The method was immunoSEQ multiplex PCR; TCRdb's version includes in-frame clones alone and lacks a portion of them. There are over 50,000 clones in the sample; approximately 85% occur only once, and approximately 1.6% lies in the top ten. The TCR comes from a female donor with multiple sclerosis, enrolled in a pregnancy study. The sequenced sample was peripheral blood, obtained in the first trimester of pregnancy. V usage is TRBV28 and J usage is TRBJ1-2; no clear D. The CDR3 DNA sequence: TGTGCCAGCATATCCGGGGACTATGGCTACACCTTC. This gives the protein CASISGDYGYTF.